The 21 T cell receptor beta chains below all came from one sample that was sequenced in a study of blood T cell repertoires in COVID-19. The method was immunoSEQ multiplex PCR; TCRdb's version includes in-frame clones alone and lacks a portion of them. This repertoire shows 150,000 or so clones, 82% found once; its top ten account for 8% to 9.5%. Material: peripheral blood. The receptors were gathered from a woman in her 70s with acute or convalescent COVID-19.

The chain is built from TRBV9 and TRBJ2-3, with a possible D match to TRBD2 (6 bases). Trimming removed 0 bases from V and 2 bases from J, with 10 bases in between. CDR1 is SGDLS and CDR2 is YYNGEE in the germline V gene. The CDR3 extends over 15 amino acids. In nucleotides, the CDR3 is TGTGCCAGCAGCGTAGAACTAGCCCCCACAGATACGCAGTATTTT. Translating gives CASSVELAPTDTQYF.

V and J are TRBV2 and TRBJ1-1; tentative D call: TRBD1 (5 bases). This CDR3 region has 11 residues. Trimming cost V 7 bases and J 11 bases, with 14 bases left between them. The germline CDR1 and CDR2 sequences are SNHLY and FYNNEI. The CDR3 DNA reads TGTGCCAGCATTAGCGGGACGAGGGCTTTCTTT. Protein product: CASISGTRAFF.

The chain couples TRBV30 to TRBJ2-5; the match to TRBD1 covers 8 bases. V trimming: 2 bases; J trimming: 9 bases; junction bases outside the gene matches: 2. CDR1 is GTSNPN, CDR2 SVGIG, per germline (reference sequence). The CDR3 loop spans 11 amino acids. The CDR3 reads CAWSYRGAQYF. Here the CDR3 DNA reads TGTGCCTGGAGTTACAGGGGGGCCCAGTACTTC.

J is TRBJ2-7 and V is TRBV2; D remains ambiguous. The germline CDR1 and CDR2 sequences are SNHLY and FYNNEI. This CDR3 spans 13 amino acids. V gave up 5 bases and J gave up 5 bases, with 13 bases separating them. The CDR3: CASSQARRDEQYF. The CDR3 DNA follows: TGTGCCAGCAGTCAGGCCAGAAGAGACGAGCAGTACTTC.

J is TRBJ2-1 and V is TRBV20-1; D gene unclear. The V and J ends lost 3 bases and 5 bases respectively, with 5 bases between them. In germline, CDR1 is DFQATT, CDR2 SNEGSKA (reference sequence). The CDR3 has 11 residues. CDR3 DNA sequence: TGCAGTGCTAGCTTCGACAATGAGCAGTTCTTC. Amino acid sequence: CSASFDNEQFF.

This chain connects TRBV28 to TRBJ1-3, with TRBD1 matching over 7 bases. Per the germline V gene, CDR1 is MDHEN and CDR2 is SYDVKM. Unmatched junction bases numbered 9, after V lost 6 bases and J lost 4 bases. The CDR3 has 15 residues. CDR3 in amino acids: CASRPGGRPGNTIYF. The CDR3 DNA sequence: TGTGCCAGCAGGCCAGGGGGGCGCCCCGGAAACACCATATATTTT.

CDR3: CASSLNTHGGELFF. The CDR3 nucleotides are TGCGCCAGCAGCTTGAACACCCACGGAGGGGAACTGTTTTTT. This chain uses TRBV5-1 with TRBJ1-4, with a possible D match to TRBD1 (5 bases). V was pared by 1 base and J by 12 bases, with 16 bases between. CDR3 length: 14 residues. Germline lookup yields CDR1 SGHRS and CDR2 YFSETQ. Combining the CDR3 with reference TRBV5-1 and TRBJ1-4 gives the whole variable domain KAGVTQTPRYLIKTRGQQVTLSCSPISGHRSVSWYQQTPGQGLQFLFEYFSETQRNKGNFPGRFSGRQFSNSRSEMNVSTLELGDSALYLCASSLNTHGGELFFGSGTQLSVL.

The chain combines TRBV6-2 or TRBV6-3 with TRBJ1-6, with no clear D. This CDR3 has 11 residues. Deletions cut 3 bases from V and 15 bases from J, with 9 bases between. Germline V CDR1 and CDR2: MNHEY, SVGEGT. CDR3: CASSYRGDLHF. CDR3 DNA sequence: TGTGCCAGCAGTTATCGAGGAGACCTCCACTTT.

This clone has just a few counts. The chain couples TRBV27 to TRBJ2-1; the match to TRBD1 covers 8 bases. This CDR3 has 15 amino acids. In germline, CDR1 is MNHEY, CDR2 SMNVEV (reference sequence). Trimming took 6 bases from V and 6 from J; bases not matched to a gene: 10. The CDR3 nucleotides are TGTGCCAGCAGCCTCCAGGGGGCGCCCGGCAATGAGCAGTTCTTC. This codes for CASSLQGAPGNEQFF.

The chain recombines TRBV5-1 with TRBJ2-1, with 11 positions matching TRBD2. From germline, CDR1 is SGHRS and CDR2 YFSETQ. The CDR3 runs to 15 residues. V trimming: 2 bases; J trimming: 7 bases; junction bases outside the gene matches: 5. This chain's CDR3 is CASSLLAGVPNEQFF. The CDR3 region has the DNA TGCGCCAGCAGCTTACTAGCGGGGGTACCAAATGAGCAGTTCTTC.

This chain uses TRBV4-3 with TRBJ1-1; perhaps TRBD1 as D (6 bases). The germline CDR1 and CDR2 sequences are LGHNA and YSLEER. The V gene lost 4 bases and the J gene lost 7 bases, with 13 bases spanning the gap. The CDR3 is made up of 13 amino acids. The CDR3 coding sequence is TGCGCCAGCAGCCCGGGCAGGGGCCTTGAAGCTTTCTTT. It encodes CASSPGRGLEAFF.

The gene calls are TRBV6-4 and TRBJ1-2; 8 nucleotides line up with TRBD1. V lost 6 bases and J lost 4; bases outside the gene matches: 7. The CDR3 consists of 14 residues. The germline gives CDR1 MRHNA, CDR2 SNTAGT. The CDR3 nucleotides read TGTGCCAGCAGCGAAGGACAGGGAACCTATGGCTACACCTTC. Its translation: CASSEGQGTYGYTF.

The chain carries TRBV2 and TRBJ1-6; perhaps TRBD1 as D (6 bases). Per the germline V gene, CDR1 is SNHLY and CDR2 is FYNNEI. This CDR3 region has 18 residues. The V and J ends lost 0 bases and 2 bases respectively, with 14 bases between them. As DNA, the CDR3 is TGTGCCAGCAGTGAAGCCTTGACAGGTTATACCTATAATTCACCCCTCCACTTT. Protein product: CASSEALTGYTYNSPLHF.

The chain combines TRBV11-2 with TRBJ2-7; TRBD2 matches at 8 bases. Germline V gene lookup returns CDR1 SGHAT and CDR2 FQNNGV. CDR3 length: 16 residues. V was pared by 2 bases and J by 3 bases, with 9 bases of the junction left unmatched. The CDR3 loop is CASSLLGIAGFYEQYF. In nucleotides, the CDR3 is TGTGCCAGCAGCTTACTGGGGATAGCGGGATTCTACGAGCAGTACTTC.

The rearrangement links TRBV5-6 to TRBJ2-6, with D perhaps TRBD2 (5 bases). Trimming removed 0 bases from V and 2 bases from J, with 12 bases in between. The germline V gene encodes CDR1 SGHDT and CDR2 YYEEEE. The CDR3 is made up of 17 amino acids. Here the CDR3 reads CASSLGAGPAGANVLTF. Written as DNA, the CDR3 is TGTGCCAGCAGCTTGGGCGCGGGTCCAGCTGGGGCCAACGTCCTGACTTTC.

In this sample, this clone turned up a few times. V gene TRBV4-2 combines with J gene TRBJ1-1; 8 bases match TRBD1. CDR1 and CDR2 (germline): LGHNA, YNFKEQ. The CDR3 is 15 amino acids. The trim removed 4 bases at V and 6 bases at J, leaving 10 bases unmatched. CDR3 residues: CASSLEPGQVSEAFF. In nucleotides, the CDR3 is TGTGCCAGCAGCCTCGAACCGGGACAGGTATCTGAAGCTTTCTTT.

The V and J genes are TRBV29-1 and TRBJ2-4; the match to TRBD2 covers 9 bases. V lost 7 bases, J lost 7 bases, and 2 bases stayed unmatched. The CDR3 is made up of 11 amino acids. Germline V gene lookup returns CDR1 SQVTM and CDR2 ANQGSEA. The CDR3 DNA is TGCAGCGCCAGCGGGGGGAACATTCAGTACTTC. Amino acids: CSASGGNIQYF.

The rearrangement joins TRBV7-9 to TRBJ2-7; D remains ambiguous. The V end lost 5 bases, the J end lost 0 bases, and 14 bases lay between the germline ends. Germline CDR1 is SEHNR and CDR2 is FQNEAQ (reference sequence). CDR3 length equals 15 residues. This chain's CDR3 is CASSHLTLYSYEQYF. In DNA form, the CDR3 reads TGTGCCAGCAGCCACCTCACCCTCTACTCCTACGAGCAGTACTTC.

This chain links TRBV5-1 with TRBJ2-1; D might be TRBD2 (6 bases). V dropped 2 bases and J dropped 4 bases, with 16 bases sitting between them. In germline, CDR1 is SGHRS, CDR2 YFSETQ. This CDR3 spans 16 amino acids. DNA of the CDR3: TGCGCCAGCAGCTTCACCGGGGGAAGTAAGTACAATGAGCAGTTCTTC. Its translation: CASSFTGGSKYNEQFF.

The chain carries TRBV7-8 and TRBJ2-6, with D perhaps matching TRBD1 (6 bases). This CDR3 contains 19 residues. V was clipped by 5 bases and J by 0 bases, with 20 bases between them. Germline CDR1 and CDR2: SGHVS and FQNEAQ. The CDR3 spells CASSLTLGQTLSGANVLTF. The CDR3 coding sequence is TGTGCCAGCAGCCTCACCCTTGGACAGACCCTCTCTGGGGCCAACGTCCTGACTTTC.

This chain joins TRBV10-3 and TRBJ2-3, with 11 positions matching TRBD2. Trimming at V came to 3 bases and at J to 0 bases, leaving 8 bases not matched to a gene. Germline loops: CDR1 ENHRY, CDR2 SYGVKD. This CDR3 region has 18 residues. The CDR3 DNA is TGTGCCATCAGTGACCTAGCGGGGGGAATCCCTAGCACAGATACGCAGTATTTT. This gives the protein CAISDLAGGIPSTDTQYF.